This T cell receptor (beta chain) was sequenced in a study of blood T cell repertoires in COVID-19. This table comes from immunoSEQ multiplex PCR, and its TCRdb copy is limited to in-frame clones, with some not included. The table lists 110,000 to 150,000 clones, around 84% of them singletons. The sample consisted of peripheral blood. The TCR sequence derives from a woman aged 60 to 75 with acute or convalescent COVID-19.

As DNA, the CDR3 is TGTGCCAGCAGCGTAGGGGCATCTGTCACTTCACCCCTCCACTTT. This gives the protein CASSVGASVTSPLHF. This chain links TRBV9 with TRBJ1-6; the D is unclear. V lost 0 bases, J lost 9 bases, and 13 bases lay in between. The CDR3 extends over 15 amino acids. Looked up from germline, CDR1 is SGDLS and CDR2 is YYNGEE.